Following are 18 T cell receptor beta chains from one sample sequenced in a study of cytomegalovirus exposure and HLA in healthy donors. PCR was performed using 60 Vbeta and 13 Jbeta primers. The table came from immunoSEQ multiplex PCR; TCRdb's copy has only in-frame clones and leaves some out. The repertoire holds approximately 160,000 clones, with 84% as singletons. The sample consisted of PBMCs. These receptors came from a man aged 18 to 30 in good health and CMV-seronegative.

This rearrangement joins TRBV6-1 to TRBJ2-7; D ambiguous. Germline V gene lookup returns CDR1 MNHNS and CDR2 SASEGT. The germline V and J ends were trimmed by 6 bases and 2 bases, with 5 bases remaining between them. This CDR3 is 11 amino acids long. In DNA, the CDR3 is TGTGCCAGCAGGAGCGCCTACGAGCAGTACTTC. Its translation is CASRSAYEQYF.

V and J are TRBV27 and TRBJ1-2, with D tentatively TRBD1 (5 bases). Trimming pared 4 bases from V and 8 bases from J, leaving 17 bases between. Per the germline V gene, CDR1 is MNHEY and CDR2 is SMNVEV (reference sequence). This CDR3 comprises 14 residues. CDR3 nucleotide sequence: TGTGCCAGCAGTTCCCGGGGGATCTTGGCGGGCTACACCTTC. Encoded protein: CASSSRGILAGYTF.

The gene calls are TRBV4-3 and TRBJ1-2; TRBD1 is a possible D gene (6 bases). V was clipped by 1 base and J by 4 bases, with 13 bases between them. This CDR3 is built from 15 residues. Looked up from germline, CDR1 is LGHNA and CDR2 is YSLEER. The CDR3 reads CASSQVLRDIYGYTF. The DNA of the CDR3 is TGCGCCAGCAGCCAAGTCCTACGGGACATCTATGGCTACACCTTC.

The chain recombines TRBV6-5 with TRBJ2-7; 9 nucleotides align to TRBD2. Germline V gene sequence: CDR1 MNHEY, CDR2 SVGAGI. The CDR3 runs to 16 residues. The junction had 5 bases not matched to a gene; V was cut back by 2 bases and J by 0 bases. CDR3 amino acids: CASSYRLLAGSYEQYF. DNA for the CDR3: TGTGCCAGCAGTTACCGTTTACTAGCGGGCTCCTACGAGCAGTACTTC.

The chain combines TRBV7-9 with TRBJ2-4; TRBD1 matches at 8 bases. Trimming cost V 3 bases and J 7 bases; bases outside gene matches: 11. Per germline, CDR1 SEHNR and CDR2 FQNEAQ (reference sequence). This CDR3 comprises 16 residues. CDR3 region: CASSFPPGTGGNIQYF. CDR3 nucleotides: TGTGCCAGCAGCTTCCCTCCCGGGACAGGAGGGAACATTCAGTACTTC.

The chain joins TRBV2 to TRBJ1-5, with 7 positions matching TRBD1. V was pared by 10 bases and J by 6 bases, with 15 bases of the junction left unmatched. The germline V gene has CDR1 SNHLY and CDR2 FYNNEI. The CDR3 totals 15 residues. The DNA of the CDR3 is TGTGCCACGTCTGTGCAGGGGGACTGGAGTCAGCCCCAGCATTTT. Its protein product is CATSVQGDWSQPQHF. The full variable domain, its missing parts supplied by reference TRBV2 and TRBJ1-5, is EPEVTQTPSHQVTQMGQEVILRCVPISNHLYFYWYRQILGQKVEFLVSFYNNEISEKSEIFDDQFSVERPDGSNFTLKIRSTKLEDSAMYFCATSVQGDWSQPQHFGDGTRLSIL.

The chain recombines TRBV7-8 with TRBJ1-1, with 7 bases identical to TRBD1. Germline-derived CDR1 and CDR2 are SGHVS and FQNEAQ. This CDR3 spans 12 amino acids. Trimming cost V 5 bases and J 10 bases; bases outside gene matches: 7. In DNA, the CDR3 is TGTGCCAGCAGCACTGACAGGGCTAGAGCTTTCTTT. Translation: CASSTDRARAFF.

The chain couples TRBV6-4 to TRBJ1-1; 7 nucleotides agree with TRBD1. CDR1 and CDR2 (germline): MRHNA, SNTAGT. The CDR3 length is 15 residues. The V gene end was trimmed by 6 bases and the J gene end by 0 bases; junction bases not matched to a gene: 7. As DNA, the CDR3 is TGTGCCAGCAGGAGGGACAGCGTCATGAACACTGAAGCTTTCTTT. It codes for CASRRDSVMNTEAFF.

The V gene is TRBV9, the J gene TRBJ2-5, with 11 bases identical to TRBD2. Unmatched junction bases numbered 4, after V lost 0 bases and J lost 0 bases. Germline CDR1 is SGDLS and CDR2 is YYNGEE. The length of the CDR3 is 17 residues. Here the CDR3 DNA reads TGTGCCAGCAGCGTAGGGGCTAGCGGGAGGAACCAAGAGACCCAGTACTTC. This translates into CASSVGASGRNQETQYF.

Note on this clone: An end of the junction does not agree with germline; a read error may underlie this. The V gene is TRBV7-9, the J gene TRBJ2-7; D is unclear. Germline V gene data show CDR1 as SEHNR and CDR2 as FQNEAQ (reference sequence). The CDR3 covers 12 residues. The CDR3: CSSSYNSYEQYF. CDR3 nucleotides: TGTTCCAGCAGTTATAACAGCTACGAGCAGTACTTC.

The chain joins TRBV28 to TRBJ1-2; D is ambiguous. This CDR3 spans 13 amino acids. In germline, CDR1 is MDHEN, CDR2 SYDVKM. The ends were cut back, 3 bases at V and 3 bases at J, with 8 bases in the middle. DNA of the CDR3: TGTGCCAGCAGTTTTACGCGAGACTATGGCTACACCTTC. It translates to CASSFTRDYGYTF.

The CDR3 nucleotides read TGTGCCAGCAGCTTATGGGGGACTAGCACAGATACGCAGTATTTT. This encodes CASSLWGTSTDTQYF. The chain joins TRBV5-8 to TRBJ2-3; weak D call: TRBD2 (6 bases). Germline CDR1 reads SGHTS; CDR2 reads YDEGEE. V was pared by 2 bases and J by 0 bases, with 10 bases between. There are 15 residues in the CDR3.

This chain joins TRBV7-9 and TRBJ1-1; D is unclear. CDR1 and CDR2 (germline): SEHNR, FQNEAQ (reference sequence). The ends were cut back, 5 bases at V and 5 bases at J, with 21 bases in the middle. CDR3 length equals 16 residues. The CDR3 DNA follows: TGTGCCAGCAGCCCATTGAAAACAGTATTTTTAACTGAAGCTTTCTTT. Amino acid sequence: CASSPLKTVFLTEAFF.

This chain uses TRBV6-6 with TRBJ2-3; 8 bases match TRBD2. V lost 2 bases to trimming and J lost 3 bases; unmatched junction nucleotides: 4. Germline V gene lookup returns CDR1 MNHNY and CDR2 SVGAGI (reference sequence). The CDR3 is 15 residues long. DNA for the CDR3: TGTGCCAGCAGTTACGGGACGGGAGGGACAGATACGCAGTATTTT. This gives the protein CASSYGTGGTDTQYF.

The V gene is TRBV13, the J gene TRBJ2-7, with 16 bases fitting TRBD2. V lost 4 bases, J lost 0 bases, and 3 bases stayed unmatched. Looked up from germline, CDR1 is PRHDT and CDR2 is FYEKMQ (reference sequence). The CDR3 is made up of 17 amino acids. For the CDR3, the DNA is TGTGCCAGCAGCTCGGGACTAGCGGGAGGGAGCTCCTACGAGCAGTACTTC. Translating it yields CASSSGLAGGSSYEQYF. The full variable domain, rest sourced from reference TRBV13 and TRBJ2-7, is AAGVIQSPRHLIKEKRETATLKCYPIPRHDTVYWYQQGPGQDPQFLISFYEKMQSDKGSIPDRFSAQQFSDYHSELNMSSLELGDSALYFCASSSGLAGGSSYEQYFGPGTRLTVT.

V gene TRBV12-5 combines with J gene TRBJ1-5, with a possible D match to TRBD1 (6 bases). CDR1 is LGHNT and CDR2 is FRNRAP in the germline V gene. This CDR3 is 14 amino acids long. V was shortened by 6 bases and J by 7 bases, with 16 bases between the two germline ends. CDR3 bases: TGTGCTAGTGGAGACAGGTGGATGAGGCAGCCCCAGCATTTT. Translating gives CASGDRWMRQPQHF.

This clone was recorded a few times. This sequence joins TRBV4-1 and TRBJ1-1, with 8 bases lining up with TRBD1. Looked up from germline, CDR1 is MGHRA and CDR2 is YSYEKL. V lost 0 bases, J lost 7 bases, and 7 bases stayed unmatched. The CDR3 sequence is 15 residues long. The chain's CDR3 is CASSQEDRDFDEAFF. The CDR3 coding sequence is TGCGCCAGCAGCCAAGAGGACAGGGACTTTGATGAAGCTTTCTTT.

The table lists this clone with a count of one. V and J are TRBV14 and TRBJ2-1, with 10 bases fitting TRBD2. Unmatched junction bases numbered 1, after V lost 0 bases and J lost 5 bases. Germline assignment: CDR1 SGHDN and CDR2 FVKESK. This CDR3 spans 15 amino acids. The CDR3 protein is CASSQDLAGDNEQFF. CDR3 sequence (DNA): TGTGCCAGCAGCCAAGACCTAGCGGGAGACAATGAGCAGTTCTTC.